This TCR beta chain was recorded in a study of immune cell composition in non-small cell lung cancer. In the study overall: Histologic subtype was mainly adenocarcinoma or squamous cell carcinoma.

This clone showed up just a few times. As yet, its antigen is unknown. Frozen unsorted single-cell suspensions supplied the genomic DNA. Study-wide results and limits: Tumour TCR-beta clonality was not significantly tied to smoking pack-years. Lung adenocarcinomas had lower top 10 clone scores and clonality than squamous tumours.

Some clones are missing from TCRdb's copy, which holds only in-frame ones; the method was immunoSEQ multiplex PCR. The sample yields over 12,000 clones, around 69% seen once. This TCR derives from a human donor with non-small cell lung cancer. The sequenced sample was lung tumor tissue.

The CDR3 DNA is TGCGCCAGTAGGCCGGGTTTGAGCCTCTATGGCTACACCTTC. Its protein product is CASRPGLSLYGYTF. The chain joins TRBV5-1 to TRBJ1-2, with D hard to call. V lost 8 bases to trimming and J lost 4 bases, with 18 bases between them. Germline V gene sequence: CDR1 SGHRS, CDR2 YFSETQ. CDR3 length: 14 residues.